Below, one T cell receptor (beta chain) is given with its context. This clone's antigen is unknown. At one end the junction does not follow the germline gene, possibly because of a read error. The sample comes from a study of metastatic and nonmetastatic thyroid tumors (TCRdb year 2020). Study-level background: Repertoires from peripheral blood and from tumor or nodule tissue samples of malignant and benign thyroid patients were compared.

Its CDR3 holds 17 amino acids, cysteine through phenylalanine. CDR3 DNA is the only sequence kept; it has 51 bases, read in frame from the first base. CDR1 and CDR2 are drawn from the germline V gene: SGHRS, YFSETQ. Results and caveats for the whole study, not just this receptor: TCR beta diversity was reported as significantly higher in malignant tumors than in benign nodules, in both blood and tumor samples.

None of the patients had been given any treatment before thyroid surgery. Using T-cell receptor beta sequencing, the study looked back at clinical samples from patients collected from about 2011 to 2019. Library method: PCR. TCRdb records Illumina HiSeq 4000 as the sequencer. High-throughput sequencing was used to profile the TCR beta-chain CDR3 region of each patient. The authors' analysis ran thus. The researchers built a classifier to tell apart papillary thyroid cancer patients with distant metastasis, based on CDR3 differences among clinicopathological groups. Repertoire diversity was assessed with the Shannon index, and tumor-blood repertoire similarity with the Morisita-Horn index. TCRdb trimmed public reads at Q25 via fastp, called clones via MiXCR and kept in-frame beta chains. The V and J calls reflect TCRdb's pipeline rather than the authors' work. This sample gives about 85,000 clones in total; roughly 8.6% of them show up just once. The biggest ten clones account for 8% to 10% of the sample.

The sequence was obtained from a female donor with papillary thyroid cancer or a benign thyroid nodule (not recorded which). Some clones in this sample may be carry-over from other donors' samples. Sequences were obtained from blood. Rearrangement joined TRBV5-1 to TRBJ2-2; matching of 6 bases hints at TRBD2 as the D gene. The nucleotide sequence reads TGCGCCAGCAGCTTGTCCATAGGGGAGGCGAACACCGGTGAGCTGTTTTTT. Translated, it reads CASSLSIGEANTGELFF.